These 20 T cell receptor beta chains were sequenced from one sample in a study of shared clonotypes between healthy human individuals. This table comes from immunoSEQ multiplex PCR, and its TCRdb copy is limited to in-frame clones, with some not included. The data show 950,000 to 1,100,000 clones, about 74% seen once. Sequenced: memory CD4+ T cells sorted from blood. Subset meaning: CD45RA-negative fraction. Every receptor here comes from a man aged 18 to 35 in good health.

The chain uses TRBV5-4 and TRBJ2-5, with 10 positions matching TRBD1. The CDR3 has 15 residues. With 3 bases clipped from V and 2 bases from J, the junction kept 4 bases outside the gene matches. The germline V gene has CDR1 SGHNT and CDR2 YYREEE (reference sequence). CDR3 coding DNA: TGTGCCAGCAGCTCCGGGACAGGGGTACAAGAGACCCAGTACTTC. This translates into CASSSGTGVQETQYF.

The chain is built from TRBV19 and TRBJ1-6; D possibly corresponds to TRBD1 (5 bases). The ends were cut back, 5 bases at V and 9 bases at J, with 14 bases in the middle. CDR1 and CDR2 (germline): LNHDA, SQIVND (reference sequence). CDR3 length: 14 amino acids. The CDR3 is CASSAGNLGSPLHF. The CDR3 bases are TGTGCCAGTAGTGCAGGGAATTTGGGTTCACCCCTCCACTTT. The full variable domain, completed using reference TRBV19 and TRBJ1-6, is DGGITQSPKYLFRKEGQNVTLSCEQNLNHDAMYWYRQDPGQGLRLIYYSQIVNDFQKGDIAEGYSVSREKKESFPLTVTSAQKNPTAFYLCASSAGNLGSPLHFGNGTRLTVT.

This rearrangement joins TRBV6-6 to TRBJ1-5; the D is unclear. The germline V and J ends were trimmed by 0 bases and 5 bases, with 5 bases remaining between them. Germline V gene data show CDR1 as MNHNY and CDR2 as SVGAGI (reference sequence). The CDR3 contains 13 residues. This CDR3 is CASSYSWDQPQHF. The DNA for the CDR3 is TGTGCCAGCAGTTACTCGTGGGATCAGCCCCAGCATTTT.

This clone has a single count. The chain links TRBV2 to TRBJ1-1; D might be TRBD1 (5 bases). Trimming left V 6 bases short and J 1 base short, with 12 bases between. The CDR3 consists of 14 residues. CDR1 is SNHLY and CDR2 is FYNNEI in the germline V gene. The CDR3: CASRAHTGNTEAFF. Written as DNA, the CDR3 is TGTGCCAGCAGGGCCCATACAGGGAACACTGAAGCTTTCTTT.

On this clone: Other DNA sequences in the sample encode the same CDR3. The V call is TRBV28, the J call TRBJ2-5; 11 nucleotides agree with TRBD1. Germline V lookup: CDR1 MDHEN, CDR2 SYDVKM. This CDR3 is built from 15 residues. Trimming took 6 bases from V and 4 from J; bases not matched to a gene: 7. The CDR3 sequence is CASSSPGTGGETQYF. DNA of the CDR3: TGTGCCAGCAGCTCCCCCGGGACAGGGGGAGAGACCCAGTACTTC.

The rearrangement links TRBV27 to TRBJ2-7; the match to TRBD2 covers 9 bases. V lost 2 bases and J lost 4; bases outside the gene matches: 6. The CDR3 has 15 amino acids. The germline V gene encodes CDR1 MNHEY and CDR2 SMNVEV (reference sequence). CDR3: CASSLGAGGMYEQYF. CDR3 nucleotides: TGTGCCAGCAGTTTAGGAGCGGGAGGAATGTACGAGCAGTACTTC.

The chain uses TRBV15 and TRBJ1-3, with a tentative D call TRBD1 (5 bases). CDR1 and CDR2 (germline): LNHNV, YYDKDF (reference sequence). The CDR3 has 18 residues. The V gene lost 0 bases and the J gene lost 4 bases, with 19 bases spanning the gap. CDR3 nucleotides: TGTGCCACCAGCAGAGATCTGTTGCCCCCAGGGATGGGAAACACCATATATTTT. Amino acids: CATSRDLLPPGMGNTIYF.

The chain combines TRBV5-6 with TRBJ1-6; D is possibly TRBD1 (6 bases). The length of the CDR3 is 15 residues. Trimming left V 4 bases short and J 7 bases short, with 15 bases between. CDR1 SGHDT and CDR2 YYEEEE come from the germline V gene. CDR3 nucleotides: TGTGCCAGCAGCCCTACTCAGGGGAGCAATTCACCCCTCCACTTT. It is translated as CASSPTQGSNSPLHF.

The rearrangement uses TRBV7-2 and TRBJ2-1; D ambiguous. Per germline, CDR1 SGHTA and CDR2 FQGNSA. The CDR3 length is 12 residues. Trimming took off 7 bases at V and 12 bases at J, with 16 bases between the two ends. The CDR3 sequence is CASTNNPAPQFF. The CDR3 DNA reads TGTGCCAGCACCAATAACCCCGCACCGCAGTTCTTC.

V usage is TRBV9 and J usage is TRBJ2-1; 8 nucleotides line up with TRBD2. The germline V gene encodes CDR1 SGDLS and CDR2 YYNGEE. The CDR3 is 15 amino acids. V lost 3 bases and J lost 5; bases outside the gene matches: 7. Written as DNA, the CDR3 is TGTGCCAGCAGCGCCCGTAGCGGGGAGGACAATGAGCAGTTCTTC. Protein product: CASSARSGEDNEQFF.

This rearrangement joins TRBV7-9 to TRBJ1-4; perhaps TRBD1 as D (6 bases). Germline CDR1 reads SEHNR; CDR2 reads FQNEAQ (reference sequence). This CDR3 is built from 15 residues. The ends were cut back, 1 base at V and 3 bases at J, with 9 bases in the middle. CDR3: CASSLEGGPNEKLFF. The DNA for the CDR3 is TGTGCCAGCAGCTTAGAGGGGGGACCTAATGAAAAACTGTTTTTT.

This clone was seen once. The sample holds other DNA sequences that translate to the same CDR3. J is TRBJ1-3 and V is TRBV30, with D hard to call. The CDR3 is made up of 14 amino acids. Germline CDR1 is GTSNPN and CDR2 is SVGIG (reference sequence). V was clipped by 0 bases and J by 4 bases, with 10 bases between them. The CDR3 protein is CAWSVPGSGNTIYF. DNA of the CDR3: TGTGCCTGGAGTGTACCAGGTTCAGGAAACACCATATATTTT.

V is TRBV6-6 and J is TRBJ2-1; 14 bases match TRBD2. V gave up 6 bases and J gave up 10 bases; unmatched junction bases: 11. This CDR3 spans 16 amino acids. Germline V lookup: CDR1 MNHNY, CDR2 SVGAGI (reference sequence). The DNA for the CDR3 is TGTGCCAGCAGCTCCGGGACTAGCGGGGGACATCAGGAGCAGTTCTTC. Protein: CASSSGTSGGHQEQFF.

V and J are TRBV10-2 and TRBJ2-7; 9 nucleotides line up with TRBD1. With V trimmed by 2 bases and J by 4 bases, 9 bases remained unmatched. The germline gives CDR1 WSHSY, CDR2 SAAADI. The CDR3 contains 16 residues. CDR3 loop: CASSEPPRTGAYEQYF. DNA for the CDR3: TGCGCCAGCAGTGAGCCCCCCAGGACAGGGGCATACGAGCAGTACTTC.

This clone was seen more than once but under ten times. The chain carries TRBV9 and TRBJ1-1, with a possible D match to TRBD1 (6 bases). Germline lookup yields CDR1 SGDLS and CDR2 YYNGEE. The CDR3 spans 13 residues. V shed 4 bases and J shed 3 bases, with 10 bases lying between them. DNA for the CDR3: TGTGCCAGCAGCCTACAGGGTTACACTGAAGCTTTCTTT. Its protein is CASSLQGYTEAFF.

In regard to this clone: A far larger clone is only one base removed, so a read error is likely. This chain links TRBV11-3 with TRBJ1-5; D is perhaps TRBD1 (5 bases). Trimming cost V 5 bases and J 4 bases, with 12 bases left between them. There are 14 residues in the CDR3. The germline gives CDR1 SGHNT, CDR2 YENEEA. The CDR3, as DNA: TGTGCCAGCAGCCCACGGGGCGGGAATCAGCCCCAGCATTTT. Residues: CASSPRGGNQPQHF.

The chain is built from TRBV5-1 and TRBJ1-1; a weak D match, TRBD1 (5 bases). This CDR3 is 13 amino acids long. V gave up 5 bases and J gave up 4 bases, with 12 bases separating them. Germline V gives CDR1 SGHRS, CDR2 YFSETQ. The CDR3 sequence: CASRKAGSTEAFF. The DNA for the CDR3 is TGCGCCAGCAGGAAGGCAGGGAGCACTGAAGCTTTCTTT.

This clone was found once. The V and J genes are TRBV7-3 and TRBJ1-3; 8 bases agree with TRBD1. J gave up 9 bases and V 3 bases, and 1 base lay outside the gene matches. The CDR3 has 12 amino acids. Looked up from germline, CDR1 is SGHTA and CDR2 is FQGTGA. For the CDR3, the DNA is TGTGCCAGCAGCTTTACAGGGGGCACCATATATTTT. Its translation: CASSFTGGTIYF.

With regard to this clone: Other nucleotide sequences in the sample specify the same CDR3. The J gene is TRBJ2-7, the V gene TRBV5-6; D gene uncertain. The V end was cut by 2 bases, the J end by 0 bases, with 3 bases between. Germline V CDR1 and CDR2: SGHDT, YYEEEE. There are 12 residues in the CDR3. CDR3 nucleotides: TGTGCCAGCAGCTTAAGCTCCTACGAGCAGTACTTC. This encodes CASSLSSYEQYF.

CDR3 in DNA: TGTGCCAGCAGTCATGGACAGGGCGTTTCCGGGGAGCTGTTTTTT. Translated, it gives CASSHGQGVSGELFF. The chain has TRBV27 and TRBJ2-2; TRBD1 matches at 8 bases. CDR1 MNHEY and CDR2 SMNVEV come from the germline V gene (reference sequence). This CDR3 is 15 amino acids long. With 5 bases clipped from V and 6 bases from J, the junction kept 8 bases outside the gene matches.